The 12 T cell receptor beta chains below come from one sample, sequenced in a study of blood T cell repertoires in COVID-19. Clones were read by immunoSEQ multiplex PCR, and TCRdb kept only the in-frame ones, dropping some. The sample lists over 100,000 clones; 65% to 90% were seen once. Input material: peripheral blood. The receptors come from an older woman with active or convalescent COVID-19.

The rearrangement links TRBV3-1 (or the pseudogene TRBV3-2) to TRBJ1-5; possible D gene TRBD1, 5 bases. The CDR3 is 15 amino acids. Trimming removed 4 bases at V and 3 bases at J, with 13 bases between. CDR1 is LGHDT, CDR2 YNNKEL, per germline (reference sequence). This CDR3 is CASSRTDSVNQPQHF. The DNA for the CDR3 is TGTGCCAGCAGCCGCACTGACAGTGTCAATCAGCCCCAGCATTTT.

The V and J genes are TRBV5-6 and TRBJ1-3; no clear D. V lost 5 bases and J 0 bases, leaving 12 bases between the germline ends. The CDR3 is made up of 15 amino acids. The germline CDR1 and CDR2 sequences are SGHDT and YYEEEE. In DNA form, the CDR3 reads TGTGCCAGCAGTCTGATAGGGAGCTCTGGAAACACCATATATTTT. Translating it yields CASSLIGSSGNTIYF.

This clone was seen more than once but under ten times. The chain links TRBV27 to TRBJ1-5; possible D gene TRBD1, 5 bases. Trimming shortened V by 6 bases and J by 4 bases, and 10 bases separated the two germline ends. The CDR3 extends over 13 amino acids. Per germline, CDR1 MNHEY and CDR2 SMNVEV (reference sequence). This chain's CDR3 is CASSQGRNQPQHF. The CDR3 nucleotides read TGTGCCAGCAGCCAGGGCAGAAATCAGCCCCAGCATTTT.

DNA for the CDR3: TGCGCCAGCAGCTTGGGCCAGGGTGAGAGCAATGAGCAGTTCTTC. It is translated as CASSLGQGESNEQFF. The V and J genes are TRBV5-1 and TRBJ2-1; the D gene is possibly TRBD1 (5 bases). V lost 0 bases to trimming and J lost 6 bases, with 13 bases between them. The CDR3 is 15 amino acids. CDR1 and CDR2 (germline): SGHRS, YFSETQ.

This clone showed up just once. J is TRBJ1-2 and V is TRBV4-1; D is possibly TRBD1 (6 bases). The CDR3 loop spans 12 amino acids. Germline V gene lookup returns CDR1 MGHRA and CDR2 YSYEKL. The V and J ends lost 3 bases and 4 bases respectively, with 6 bases between them. CDR3 bases: TGCGCCAGCAGCCAGGACAGCTATGGCTACACCTTC. It specifies CASSQDSYGYTF.

The rearrangement joins TRBV15 to TRBJ1-4; D is uncertain. Trimming took off 1 base at V and 3 bases at J, with 9 bases between the two ends. Germline lookup yields CDR1 LNHNV and CDR2 YYDKDF (reference sequence). The CDR3 is made up of 15 amino acids. The CDR3 DNA is TGTGCCACCAGCAGAGTGGGAGGGTCTAATGAAAAACTGTTTTTT. Protein sequence: CATSRVGGSNEKLFF.

The chain links TRBV28 to TRBJ2-7; D is perhaps TRBD2 (5 bases). CDR1 is MDHEN, CDR2 SYDVKM, per germline. Trimming removed 3 bases from V and 5 bases from J, with 14 bases in between. CDR3 length equals 14 residues. CDR3 in amino acids: CASSLWLAGNEQYF. The CDR3 region has the DNA TGTGCCAGCAGTTTGTGGCTAGCCGGCAACGAGCAGTACTTC.

The rearrangement links TRBV7-2 to TRBJ2-5; weak D call: TRBD2 (5 bases). Trimming shortened V by 5 bases and J by 4 bases, and 17 bases separated the two germline ends. The CDR3 is 15 amino acids. Germline V gene sequence: CDR1 SGHTA, CDR2 FQGNSA. The CDR3 here is CASSGSRVIGETQYF. CDR3 bases: TGTGCCAGCAGCGGGAGTAGGGTAATTGGAGAGACCCAGTACTTC.

This clone was counted a single time. This chain joins TRBV18 and TRBJ2-1, with D possibly being TRBD2 (6 bases). V lost 0 bases and J 0 bases, leaving 6 bases between the germline ends. The CDR3 runs to 15 residues. Germline V gives CDR1 KGHSH, CDR2 LQKENI. The CDR3 loop is CASSPPSGSYNEQFF. CDR3 sequence (DNA): TGTGCCAGCTCACCACCTAGCGGCTCCTACAATGAGCAGTTCTTC.

The V and J genes are TRBV30 and TRBJ1-1; no definite D call. Looked up from germline, CDR1 is GTSNPN and CDR2 is SVGIG (reference sequence). The CDR3 consists of 12 residues. Trimming took 5 bases from V and 11 from J, leaving 18 bases between them. The CDR3 loop reads CAWGSPAVGAFF. In DNA, the CDR3 is TGTGCCTGGGGAAGCCCCGCCGTTGGTGCTTTCTTT.

The chain uses TRBV19 and TRBJ2-3, with 7 bases aligning to TRBD1. This CDR3 has 16 residues. Germline V lookup: CDR1 LNHDA, CDR2 SQIVND (reference sequence). Trimming took 4 bases from V and 2 from J; bases not matched to a gene: 9. CDR3 DNA sequence: TGTGCCAGTAGTACGGCCCAAAAGGGGGCCACAGATACGCAGTATTTT. This sequence encodes CASSTAQKGATDTQYF.

This rearrangement joins TRBV12-2 to TRBJ1-2; the table's TRBD1 call for D was not verified on the DNA. TRBV12-2 is recorded as a pseudogene. The CDR3 runs 18 residues. This chain's CDR3 is CASRLDSGQGAPRGGYTF. The CDR3 nucleotides read TGTGCAAGTCGCTTAGACAGTGGACAGGGGGCGCCCCGGGGTGGCTACACCTTC.